This TCR beta chain was identified in a study of cytomegalovirus exposure and HLA in healthy donors. Study context: The approximately 120 validation repertoires were reported in a later analysis to have been generated on the same platform as the approximately 700 first-cohort repertoires.

Here immunoSEQ multiplex PCR was the method, and the copy in TCRdb shows in-frame clones only, minus some. The data show roughly 150,000 clones, 86% seen once. This CDR3 spans 14 amino acids. Germline CDR1 and CDR2: GTSNPN and SVGIG (reference sequence). The V gene end was trimmed by 4 bases and the J gene end by 9 bases; junction bases not matched to a gene: 11. The source is a woman between 18 and 30 years old in good health and CMV-seronegative. The specimen was PBMCs. The genes are TRBV30 and TRBJ2-1; the match to TRBD1 covers 8 bases. DNA of the CDR3: TGTGCCTGGAACGTCGGAGCAGGGGGCGGTGAGCAGTTCTTC. Residues: CAWNVGAGGGEQFF.